This T cell receptor (beta chain) was found in a study of T cells in Graves' hyperthyroidism and ophthalmopathy. Looking at the study overall: Prior to any treatment, at the point of initial diagnosis, peripheral blood was collected.

Patients with uncontrolled infections, other autoimmune diseases, pregnancy or lactation were excluded. For the diagnoses, clinical symptoms, serum thyroxine and TRAb, thyroid ultrasound and orbital computed tomography were used. The germline CDR1 and CDR2 sequences are MNHEY and SVGEGT. The length of the CDR3 is 13 residues. V lost 8 bases and J 9 bases, leaving 20 bases between the germline ends. Amplified TCR beta CDR3 regions derived from RNA transcripts. Primed by the HTBI set, a first-round RT-PCR was run on the TCR CDR3. MiXCR was run by TCRdb on the multiplex PCR reads, yielding one entry per CDR3 protein. The sample consists of 500,000 to 600,000 distinct CDR3 sequences, 20% of them appearing once. A few counts support this clonotype.

This receptor was identified in a middle-aged man with Graves' ophthalmopathy. The specimen was blood. This chain connects TRBV6-2 or TRBV6-3 to TRBJ2-7; D is perhaps TRBD2 (5 bases). CDR3: CASGPGVPTRQYF. The CDR3 bases are TGTGCCAGCGGACCCGGGGTTCCTACGAGGCAGTACTTC.